This T cell receptor beta chain originates from a study of T cells after posttransplantation cyclophosphamide. The method was immunoSEQ multiplex PCR; TCRdb's version includes in-frame clones alone and lacks a portion of them. The sample has 450 to 600 clones, around 87% seen once. Trimming stripped 4 bases from V and 0 bases from J, with 12 bases between. CDR1 is SNHLY, CDR2 FYNNEI, per germline. The CDR3 has 15 residues. This clone was observed a handful of times. Its antigen is as yet unknown. Points from the study as a whole: Donor-recipient repertoire similarity was low at 1-2 months, rising over year one.

Sequencing was carried out using gut tissue. The receptor was derived from a man in his fifties. The chain carries TRBV2 and TRBJ1-1, with D possibly being TRBD1 (6 bases). The CDR3 loop reads CASSGIGTMNTEAFF. The CDR3 DNA follows: TGTGCCAGCAGTGGCATTGGGACAATGAACACTGAAGCTTTCTTT.